The entry below gives a single T cell receptor beta chain sequence along with its context. This clone's antigen is unknown. Base-call qualities are not available, and no considerably larger clone is one nucleotide away. From the cysteine through the phenylalanine, the CDR3 covers 16 amino acids. This entry keeps only the CDR3 DNA: 48 bases, framed from base 1. The V end gives up 3 bases and the J end 4 bases, leaving 8 bases in the junction not matched to a gene. Looking up the germline V gene yields CDR1 SGHVS and CDR2 FQNEAQ. The data belong to a study of CD4 T cell repertoires in COVID-19 (dated by TCRdb to the early 2020s). About the study as a whole: To analyze cross-reactivity, CFSE-low cells were expanded with IL-2 for approximately 10 days and then labeled again and restimulated with spike proteins from other coronaviruses. The study characterized naturally processed CD4+ T cell responses to SARS-CoV-2 spike and nucleoprotein in COVID-19-recovered individuals, using TCR Vbeta sequencing to assess clonal composition. Subset-level TCR Vbeta repertoire analysis of SARS-CoV-2-reactive T cells was performed in three recovered individuals. Paper-wide results and their limitations: Between roughly 7 and 25% of SARS-CoV-2 clonotypes were also detected in secondary cultures stimulated with SARS-CoV and/or HKU1 spike, a finding consistent with cross-reactivity. Several of the most expanded SARS-CoV-2-reactive clonotypes were shared between two or all three memory subsets, suggesting intraclonal diversification.

Library preparation employed the immunoSEQ multiplex PCR assay. In the authors' own workflow: The Chao-Jaccard similarity index and counts of shared clonotypes were used to quantify repertoire overlap between subsets. In its TCRdb copy, this immuneACCESS table keeps in-frame sequences only and misses some clones. Where compared with another copy, unresolved V genes explain less than half of these, and the others have no known cause. Clonal size and the V and J genes are those of that table, whereas D and trimming came from the DNA. This sample holds approximately 600 clones; roughly 15% were observed only once. Of the sample, 15% to 20% is held by the ten largest clones. Explained via the paper, the time point label denotes: sample from a COVID-19-recovered individual after infection. Patients who had recovered from mild-to-severe COVID-19 served as donors. CD4+ total memory, central memory, effector memory and circulating T follicular helper cells were isolated from peripheral blood mononuclear cells.

This chain joins TRBV7-8 to TRBJ2-3; 9 central nucleotides agree with TRBD1. The sample in question was memory CD4+ T cells, cultured in vitro, obtained after recovery from COVID-19. The intended sense of this specimen's cell subset or site label: total CD4+ memory T cells. The TCR comes from a human donor who had COVID-19. CDR3 loop: CASSFSGTGISDTQYF. The nucleotide sequence is given as TGTGCCAGCAGCTTTTCGGGGACAGGGATTTCAGATACGCAGTATTTT.